These T cell receptor beta chains were read from a single sample in a study of cytomegalovirus exposure and HLA in healthy donors. The protocol was immunoSEQ multiplex PCR, while the TCRdb copy is restricted to in-frame clones and leaves out a portion. The sample lists some 130,000 clones, 75% to 90% occurring once. Sequenced input: PBMCs. These receptors came from a woman under 30 in good health and CMV-seronegative. Both conserved end residues are part of each CDR3. Fields, in order: J gene, V gene, CDR3 protein.

>TRBJ1-2|TRBV2
CASTVATNYGYTF
>TRBJ2-7|TRBV2
CASKQVAGTYEQYF
>TRBJ2-2|TRBV7-2
CASSLRFQGGTGELFF
>TRBJ2-7|TRBV7-2
CASSLNRGGEQYF
>TRBJ2-3|TRBV7-8
CASSLGLAGRTDTQYF
>TRBJ2-1|TRBV6-5
CASSSTSGGNNEQFF
>TRBJ1-3|TRBV18
CASSPQDGPGGNTIYF
>TRBJ1-1|TRBV11-2
CASSLGSVMNTEAFF
>TRBJ2-4|TRBV5-1
CASSWGEDPKNIQYF
>TRBJ2-2|TRBV9
CASSVYVLAGELFF
>TRBJ2-7|TRBV5-5
CASSPDPSGTYEQYF
>TRBJ1-2|TRBV7-9
CASSLGSSYGYTF
>TRBJ2-4|TRBV7-2
CASSSKTGANIQYF
>TRBJ1-1|TRBV27
CASSEIGGTEAFF
>TRBJ1-3|TRBV5-1
CASSLLGQNTIYF
>TRBJ2-1|TRBV5-4
CASSRNRGVGNEQFF
>TRBJ2-3|TRBV5-1
CASSSSSSTDTQYF
>TRBJ2-7|TRBV6-4
CASSDLFGQSIYEQYF
>TRBJ1-6|TRBV5-6
CASSLGGGTYNSPLHF
>TRBJ1-1|TRBV4-1
CASSQALETEAFF
>TRBJ1-1|TRBV5-1
CASSRTGTGGIEAFF
>TRBJ2-2|TRBV14
CASSRRLADTGELFF
>TRBJ1-1|TRBV6-6
CASSKGGSSSTEAFF
>TRBJ2-3|TRBV29-1
CSAQGMGTDTQYF
>TRBJ1-5|TRBV4-2
CASSQDQVQPQHF
>TRBJ2-3|TRBV10-3
CAISVLSRRSTDTQYF
>TRBJ1-4|TRBV14
CASSRQGRWEKLFF
>TRBJ2-7|TRBV5-1
CASSPFGLDEQYF
>TRBJ2-3|TRBV27
CASSADLWRPQNTQYF
>TRBJ2-3|TRBV5-1
CASSPGLGPDTQYF
>TRBJ2-3|TRBV5-1
CASSLVSLAGPDTQYF
>TRBJ1-5|TRBV5-4
CASRQDRNQPQHF
>TRBJ2-7|TRBV20-1
CSARDYEQYF
>TRBJ1-2|TRBV15
CATSRGQGASRGYTF
>TRBJ2-1|TRBV5-1
CASSVNTNYNEQFF
>TRBJ1-2|TRBV27
CASSLWGDYGYTF
>TRBJ2-2|TRBV12-2
CASRLGGFIDYTVKAGELFF
>TRBJ2-3|TRBV5-4
CASTSKSGTDTQYF
>TRBJ1-1|TRBV9
CASSVSGGQGTEAFF
>TRBJ1-2|TRBV11-1
CASSQGRGSYGYTF
>TRBJ1-1|TRBV7-8
CASSSDGGAGNTEAFF
>TRBJ1-2|TRBV7-3
CASSLGQAWGYTF